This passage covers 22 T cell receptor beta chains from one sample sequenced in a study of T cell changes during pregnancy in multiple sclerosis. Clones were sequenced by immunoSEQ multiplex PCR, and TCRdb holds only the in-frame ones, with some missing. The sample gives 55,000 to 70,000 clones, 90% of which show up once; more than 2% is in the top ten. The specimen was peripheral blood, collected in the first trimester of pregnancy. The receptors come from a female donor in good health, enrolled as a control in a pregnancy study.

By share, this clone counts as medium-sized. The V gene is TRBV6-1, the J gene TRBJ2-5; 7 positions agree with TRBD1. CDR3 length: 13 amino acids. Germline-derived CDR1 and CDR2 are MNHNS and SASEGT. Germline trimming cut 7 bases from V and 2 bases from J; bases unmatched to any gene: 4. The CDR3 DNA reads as TGTGCCAGCACAGGGACAGAACAAGAGACCCAGTACTTC. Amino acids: CASTGTEQETQYF.

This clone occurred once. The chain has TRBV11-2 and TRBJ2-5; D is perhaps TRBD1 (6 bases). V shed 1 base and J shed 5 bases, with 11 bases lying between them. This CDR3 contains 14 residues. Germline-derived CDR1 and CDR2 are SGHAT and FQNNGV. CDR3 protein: CASSLAGAGETQYF. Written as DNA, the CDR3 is TGTGCCAGCAGCTTAGCAGGGGCTGGGGAGACCCAGTACTTC.

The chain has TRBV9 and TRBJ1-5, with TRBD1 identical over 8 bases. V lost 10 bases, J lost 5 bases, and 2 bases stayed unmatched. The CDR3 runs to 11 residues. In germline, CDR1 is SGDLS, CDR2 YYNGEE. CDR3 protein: CASGGDQPQHF. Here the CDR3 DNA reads TGTGCCTCAGGGGGCGATCAGCCCCAGCATTTT.

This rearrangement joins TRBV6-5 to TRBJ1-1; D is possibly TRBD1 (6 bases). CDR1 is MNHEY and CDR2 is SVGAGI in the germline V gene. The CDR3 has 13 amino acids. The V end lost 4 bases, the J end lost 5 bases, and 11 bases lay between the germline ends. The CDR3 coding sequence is TGTGCCAGCAGTTTACAGGGTTGGACTGAAGCTTTCTTT. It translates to CASSLQGWTEAFF.

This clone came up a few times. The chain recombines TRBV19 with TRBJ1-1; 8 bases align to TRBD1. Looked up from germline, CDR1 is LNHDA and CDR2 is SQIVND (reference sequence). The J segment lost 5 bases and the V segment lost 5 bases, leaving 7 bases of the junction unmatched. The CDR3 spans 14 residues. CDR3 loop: CASSLQGAGTEAFF. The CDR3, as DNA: TGTGCCAGTAGTCTCCAGGGGGCAGGTACTGAAGCTTTCTTT. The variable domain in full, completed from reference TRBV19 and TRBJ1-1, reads DGGITQSPKYLFRKEGQNVTLSCEQNLNHDAMYWYRQDPGQGLRLIYYSQIVNDFQKGDIAEGYSVSREKKESFPLTVTSAQKNPTAFYLCASSLQGAGTEAFFGQGTRLTVV.

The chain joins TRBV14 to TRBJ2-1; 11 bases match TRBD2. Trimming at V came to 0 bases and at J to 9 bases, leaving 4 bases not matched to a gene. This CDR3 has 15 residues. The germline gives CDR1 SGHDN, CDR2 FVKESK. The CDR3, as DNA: TGTGCCAGCAGCCAAGATGGGCTAGCGGGGGGTGAGCAGTTCTTC. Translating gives CASSQDGLAGGEQFF.

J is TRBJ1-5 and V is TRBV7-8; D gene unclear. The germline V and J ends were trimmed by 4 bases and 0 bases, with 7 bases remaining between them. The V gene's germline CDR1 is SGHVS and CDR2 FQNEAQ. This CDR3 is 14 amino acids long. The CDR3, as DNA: TGTGCCAGCAGCTCATCTAATAGCAATCAGCCCCAGCATTTT. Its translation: CASSSSNSNQPQHF.

The CDR3 loop is CASRDRGSRISNQPQHF. DNA of the CDR3: TGTGCCAGTAGGGACAGGGGCTCCCGCATAAGCAATCAGCCCCAGCATTTT. The chain carries TRBV28 and TRBJ1-5; 10 bases are shared with TRBD1. Trimming cost V 9 bases and J 1 base; bases outside gene matches: 12. Per germline, CDR1 MDHEN and CDR2 SYDVKM. This CDR3 comprises 17 residues.

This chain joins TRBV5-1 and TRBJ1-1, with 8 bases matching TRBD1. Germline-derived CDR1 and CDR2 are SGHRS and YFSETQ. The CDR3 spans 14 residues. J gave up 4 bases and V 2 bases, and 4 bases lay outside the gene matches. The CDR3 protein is CASSFQGAGTEAFF. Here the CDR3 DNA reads TGCGCCAGCAGCTTCCAGGGGGCAGGCACTGAAGCTTTCTTT. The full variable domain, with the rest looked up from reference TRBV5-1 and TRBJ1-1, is KAGVTQTPRYLIKTRGQQVTLSCSPISGHRSVSWYQQTPGQGLQFLFEYFSETQRNKGNFPGRFSGRQFSNSRSEMNVSTLELGDSALYLCASSFQGAGTEAFFGQGTRLTVV.

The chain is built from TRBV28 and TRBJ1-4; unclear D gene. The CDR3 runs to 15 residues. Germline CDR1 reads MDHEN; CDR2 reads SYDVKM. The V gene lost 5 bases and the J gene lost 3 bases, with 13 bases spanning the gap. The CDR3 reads CASSPNSLPNEKLFF. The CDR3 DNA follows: TGTGCCAGCAGTCCCAACAGTTTACCTAATGAAAAACTGTTTTTT.

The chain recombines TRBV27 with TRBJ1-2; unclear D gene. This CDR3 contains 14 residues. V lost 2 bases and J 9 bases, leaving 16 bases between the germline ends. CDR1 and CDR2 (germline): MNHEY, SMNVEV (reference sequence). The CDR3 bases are TGTGCCAGCAGTTTAGGGCCGACACCGAGTCGCTACACCTTC. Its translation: CASSLGPTPSRYTF.

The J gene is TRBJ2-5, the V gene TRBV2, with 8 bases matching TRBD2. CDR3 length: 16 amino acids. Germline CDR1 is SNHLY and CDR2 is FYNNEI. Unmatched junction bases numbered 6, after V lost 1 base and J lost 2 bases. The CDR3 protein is CASSEGRGGPQETQYF. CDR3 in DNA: TGTGCCAGCAGTGAAGGTCGGGGGGGCCCTCAAGAGACCCAGTACTTC.

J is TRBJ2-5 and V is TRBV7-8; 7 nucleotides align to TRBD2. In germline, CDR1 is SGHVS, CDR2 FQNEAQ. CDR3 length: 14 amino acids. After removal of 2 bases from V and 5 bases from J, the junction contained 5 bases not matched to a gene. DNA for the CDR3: TGTGCCAGCAGCTTACGGCCTAGCGGCGAGACCCAGTACTTC. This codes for CASSLRPSGETQYF.

Here the CDR3 reads CASSTGSGGNYEQYF. The CDR3 nucleotides read TGTGCCAGTAGTACAGGGAGCGGGGGGAACTACGAGCAGTACTTC. The gene calls are TRBV19 and TRBJ2-7; TRBD2 matches 9 bases. The V gene's germline CDR1 is LNHDA and CDR2 SQIVND (reference sequence). This CDR3 is 15 amino acids long. V was clipped by 4 bases and J by 3 bases; unmatched bases: 7.

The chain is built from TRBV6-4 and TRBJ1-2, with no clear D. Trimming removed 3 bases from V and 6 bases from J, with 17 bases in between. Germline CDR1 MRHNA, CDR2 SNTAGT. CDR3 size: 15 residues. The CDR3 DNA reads TGTGCCAGCAGTGATGGGCAGCCCGGATCTAATGGCTACACCTTC. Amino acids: CASSDGQPGSNGYTF.

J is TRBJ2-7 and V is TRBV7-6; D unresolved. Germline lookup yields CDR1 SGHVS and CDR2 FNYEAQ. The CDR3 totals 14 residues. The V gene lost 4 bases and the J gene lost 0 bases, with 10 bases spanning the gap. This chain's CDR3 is CASSSRLRSYEQYF. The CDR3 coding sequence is TGTGCCAGCAGCTCCCGACTTCGCTCCTACGAGCAGTACTTC.

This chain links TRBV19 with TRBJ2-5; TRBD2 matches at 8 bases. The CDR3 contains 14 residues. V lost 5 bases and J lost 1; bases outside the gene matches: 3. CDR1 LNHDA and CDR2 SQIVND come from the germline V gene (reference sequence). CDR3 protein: CASSATSAQETQYF. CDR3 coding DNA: TGTGCCAGTAGTGCGACTAGCGCCCAAGAGACCCAGTACTTC.

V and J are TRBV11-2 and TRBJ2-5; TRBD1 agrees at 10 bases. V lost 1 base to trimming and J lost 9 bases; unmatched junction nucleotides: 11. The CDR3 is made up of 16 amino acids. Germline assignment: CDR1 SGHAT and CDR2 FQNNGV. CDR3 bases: TGTGCCAGCAGCTTAGGCCTGACAGGGGGCGAAAGGGCCCAGTACTTC. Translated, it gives CASSLGLTGGERAQYF.

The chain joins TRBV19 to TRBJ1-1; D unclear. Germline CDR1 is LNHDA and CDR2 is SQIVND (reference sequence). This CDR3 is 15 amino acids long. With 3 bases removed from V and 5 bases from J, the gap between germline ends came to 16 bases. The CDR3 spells CASSIQRGDKTEAFF. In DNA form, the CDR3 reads TGTGCCAGTAGTATCCAACGGGGAGATAAGACTGAAGCTTTCTTT. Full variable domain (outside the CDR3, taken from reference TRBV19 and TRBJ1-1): DGGITQSPKYLFRKEGQNVTLSCEQNLNHDAMYWYRQDPGQGLRLIYYSQIVNDFQKGDIAEGYSVSREKKESFPLTVTSAQKNPTAFYLCASSIQRGDKTEAFFGQGTRLTVV.

The CDR3 loop is CASSISRVGDTQYF. Here the CDR3 DNA reads TGTGCCAGTAGTATTTCCAGGGTGGGAGATACGCAGTATTTT. The V gene is TRBV19, the J gene TRBJ2-3; TRBD1 might be the D (5 bases). Trimming took off 3 bases at V and 5 bases at J, with 12 bases between the two ends. Looked up from germline, CDR1 is LNHDA and CDR2 is SQIVND (reference sequence). The CDR3 is 14 amino acids.

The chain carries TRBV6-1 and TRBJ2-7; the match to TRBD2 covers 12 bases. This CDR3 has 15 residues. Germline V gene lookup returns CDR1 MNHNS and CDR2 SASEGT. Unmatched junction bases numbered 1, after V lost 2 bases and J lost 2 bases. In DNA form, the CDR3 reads TGTGCCAGCAGTGAACGACTAGCGGGAGCCTACGAGCAGTACTTC. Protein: CASSERLAGAYEQYF.

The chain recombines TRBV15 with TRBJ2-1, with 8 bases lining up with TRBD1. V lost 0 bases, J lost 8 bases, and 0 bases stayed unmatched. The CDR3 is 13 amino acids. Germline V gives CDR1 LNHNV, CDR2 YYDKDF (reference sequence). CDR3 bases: TGTGCCACCAGCAGAGACAGGGGGCATGAGCAGTTCTTC. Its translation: CATSRDRGHEQFF.